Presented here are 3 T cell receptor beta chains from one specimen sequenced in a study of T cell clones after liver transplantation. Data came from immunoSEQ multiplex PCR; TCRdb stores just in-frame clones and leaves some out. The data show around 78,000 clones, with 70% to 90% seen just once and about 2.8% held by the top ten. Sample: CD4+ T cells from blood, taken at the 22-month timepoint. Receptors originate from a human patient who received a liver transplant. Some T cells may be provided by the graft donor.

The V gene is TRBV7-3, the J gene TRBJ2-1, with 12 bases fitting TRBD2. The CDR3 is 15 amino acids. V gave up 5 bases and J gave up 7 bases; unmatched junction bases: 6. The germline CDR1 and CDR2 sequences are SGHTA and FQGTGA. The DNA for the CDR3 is TGTGCCAGCAGCCCCGGACTAGCGGGATTAAATGAGCAGTTCTTC. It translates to CASSPGLAGLNEQFF.

The CDR3 region has the DNA TGTGCCAGCAGCGTAGGGACAGGGTCCTTCTCAAACACCATATATTTT. Translating gives CASSVGTGSFSNTIYF. This chain uses TRBV9 with TRBJ1-3; 8 nucleotides line up with TRBD1. The germline V gene encodes CDR1 SGDLS and CDR2 YYNGEE. Trimming took 0 bases from V and 6 from J; bases not matched to a gene: 8. CDR3 length: 16 residues.

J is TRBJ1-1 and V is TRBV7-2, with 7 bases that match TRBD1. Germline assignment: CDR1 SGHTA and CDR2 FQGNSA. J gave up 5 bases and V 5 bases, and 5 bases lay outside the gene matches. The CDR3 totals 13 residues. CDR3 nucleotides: TGTGCCAGCAGCGGACAGGCGGGGACTGAAGCTTTCTTT. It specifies CASSGQAGTEAFF.